One T cell receptor beta chain is described in this entry. Trimming removed 3 bases from V and 0 bases from J, with 8 bases in between. The CDR3 is made up of 14 amino acids. Looked up from germline, CDR1 is ENHRY and CDR2 is SYGVKD. This specimen comes from a study of shared clonotypes between healthy human individuals. Data came from immunoSEQ multiplex PCR; TCRdb stores just in-frame clones and leaves some out. Counted here are around 1,000,000 clones, 70% to 85% occurring once; the ten biggest clones make up approximately 0.95%. This chain joins TRBV10-3 and TRBJ1-1; D remains unclear. The sample comprised memory CD4+ T cells from PBMCs. Subset given: CD45RA-negative fraction. The receptor was isolated from a young man in good health. Some clones in this sample may be carry-over from other donors' samples. This chain's CDR3 is CAISESAVNTEAFF. The CDR3 region has the DNA TGTGCCATCAGTGAATCGGCGGTGAACACTGAAGCTTTCTTT.